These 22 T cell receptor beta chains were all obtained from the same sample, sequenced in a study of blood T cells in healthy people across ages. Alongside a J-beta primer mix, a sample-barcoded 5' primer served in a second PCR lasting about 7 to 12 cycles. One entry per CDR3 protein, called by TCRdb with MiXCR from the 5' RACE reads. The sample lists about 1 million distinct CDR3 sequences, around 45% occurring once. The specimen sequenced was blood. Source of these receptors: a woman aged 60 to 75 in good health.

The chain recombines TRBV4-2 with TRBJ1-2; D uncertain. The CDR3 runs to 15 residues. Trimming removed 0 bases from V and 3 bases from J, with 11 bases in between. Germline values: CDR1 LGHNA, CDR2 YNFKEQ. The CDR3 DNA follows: TGTGCCAGCAGCCAAGATAAGGGCGGAGACTATGGCTACACCTTC. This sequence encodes CASSQDKGGDYGYTF.

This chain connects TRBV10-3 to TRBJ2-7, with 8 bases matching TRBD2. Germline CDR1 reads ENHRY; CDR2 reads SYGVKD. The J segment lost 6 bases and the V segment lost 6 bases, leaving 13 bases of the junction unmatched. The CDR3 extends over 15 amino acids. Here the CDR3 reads CAISTIAGTGGEQYF. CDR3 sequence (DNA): TGTGCCATCAGCACGATAGCGGGAACGGGGGGCGAGCAGTACTTC.

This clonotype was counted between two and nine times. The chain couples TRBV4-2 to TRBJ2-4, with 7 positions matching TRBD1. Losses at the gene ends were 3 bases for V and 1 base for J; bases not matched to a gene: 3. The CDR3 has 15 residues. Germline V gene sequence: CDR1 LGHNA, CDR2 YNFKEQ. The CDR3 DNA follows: TGTGCCAGCAGCCAGGGACAGTTGGCCAAAAACATTCAGTACTTC. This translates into CASSQGQLAKNIQYF.

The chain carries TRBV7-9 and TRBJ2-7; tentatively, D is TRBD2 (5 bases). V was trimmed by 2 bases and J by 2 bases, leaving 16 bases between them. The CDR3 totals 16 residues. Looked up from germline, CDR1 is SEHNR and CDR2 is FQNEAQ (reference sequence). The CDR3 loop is CASSLTHSGGPYEQYF. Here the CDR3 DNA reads TGTGCCAGCAGCTTAACCCACAGCGGAGGCCCCTACGAGCAGTACTTC. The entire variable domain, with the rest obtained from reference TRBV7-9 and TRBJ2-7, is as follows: DTGVSQNPRHKITKRGQNVTFRCDPISEHNRLYWYRQTLGQGPEFLTYFQNEAQLEKSRLLSDRFSAERPKGSFSTLEIQRTEQGDSAMYLCASSLTHSGGPYEQYFGPGTRLTVT.

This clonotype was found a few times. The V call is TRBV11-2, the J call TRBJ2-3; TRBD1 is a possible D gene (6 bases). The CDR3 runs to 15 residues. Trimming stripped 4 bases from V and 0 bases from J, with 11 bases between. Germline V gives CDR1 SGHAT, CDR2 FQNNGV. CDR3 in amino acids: CASSWPGVSTDTQYF. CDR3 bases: TGTGCCAGCAGCTGGCCAGGGGTTAGCACAGATACGCAGTATTTT. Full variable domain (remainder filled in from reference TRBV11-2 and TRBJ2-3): EAGVAQSPRYKIIEKRQSVAFWCNPISGHATLYWYQQILGQGPKLLIQFQNNGVVDDSQLPKDRFSAERLKGVDSTLKIQPAKLEDSAVYLCASSWPGVSTDTQYFGPGTRLTVL.

CDR3 in DNA: TGTGCCAGCAGCTCCAGTGGGATACTAGCGGGAGGACACAAGCAGTTCTTC. Its protein product is CASSSSGILAGGHKQFF. V and J are TRBV7-3 and TRBJ2-1; TRBD2 matches 12 bases. Per the germline V gene, CDR1 is SGHTA and CDR2 is FQGTGA. V lost 4 bases, J lost 11 bases, and 15 bases stayed unmatched. The CDR3 is made up of 17 amino acids. The full variable domain, rest sourced from reference TRBV7-3 and TRBJ2-1, is GAGVSQTPSNKVTEKGKYVELRCDPISGHTALYWYRQSLGQGPEFLIYFQGTGAADDSGLPNDRFFAVRPEGSVSTLKIQRTERGDSAVYLCASSSSGILAGGHKQFFGPGTRLTVL.

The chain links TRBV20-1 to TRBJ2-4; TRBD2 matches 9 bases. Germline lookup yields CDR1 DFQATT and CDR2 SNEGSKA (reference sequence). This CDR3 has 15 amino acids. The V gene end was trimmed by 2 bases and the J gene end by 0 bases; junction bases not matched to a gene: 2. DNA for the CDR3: TGCAGTGCTAGACTAGCGGGACTAGCCAAAAACATTCAGTACTTC. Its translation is CSARLAGLAKNIQYF.

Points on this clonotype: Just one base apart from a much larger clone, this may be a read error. The DNA of the CDR3 is TGCAGCGTTGAAATCCGGGGGGGGAACATTCAGTACTTC. Translating gives CSVEIRGGNIQYF. The J gene is TRBJ2-4, the V gene TRBV29-1, with 8 bases identical to TRBD2. The V segment lost 2 bases and the J segment 7 bases; nucleotides outside the gene matches: 4. The CDR3 is made up of 13 amino acids. CDR1 is SQVTM and CDR2 is ANQGSEA in the germline V gene.

The CDR3 region is CASSQDLGAESSPLHF. CDR3 in DNA: TGCGCCAGCAGCCAAGATTTGGGGGCAGAAAGTTCACCCCTCCACTTT. The V gene is TRBV4-1, the J gene TRBJ1-6, with D possibly being TRBD1 (6 bases). This CDR3 is built from 16 residues. V dropped 0 bases and J dropped 9 bases, with 15 bases sitting between them. From germline, CDR1 is MGHRA and CDR2 YSYEKL.

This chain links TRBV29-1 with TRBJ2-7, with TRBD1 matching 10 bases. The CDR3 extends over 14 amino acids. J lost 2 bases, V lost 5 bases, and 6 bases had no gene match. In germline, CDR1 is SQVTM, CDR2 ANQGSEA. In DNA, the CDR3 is TGCAGCGTTACTGACAGGGGGCTTACCTACGAGCAGTACTTC. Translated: CSVTDRGLTYEQYF.

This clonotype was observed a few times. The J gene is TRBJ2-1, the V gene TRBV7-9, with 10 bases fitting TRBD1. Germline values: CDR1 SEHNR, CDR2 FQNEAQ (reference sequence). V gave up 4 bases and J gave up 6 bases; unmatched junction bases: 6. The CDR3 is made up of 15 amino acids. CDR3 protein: CASSSGQGVGNEQFF. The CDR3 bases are TGTGCCAGCAGCTCCGGACAGGGGGTAGGCAATGAGCAGTTCTTC.

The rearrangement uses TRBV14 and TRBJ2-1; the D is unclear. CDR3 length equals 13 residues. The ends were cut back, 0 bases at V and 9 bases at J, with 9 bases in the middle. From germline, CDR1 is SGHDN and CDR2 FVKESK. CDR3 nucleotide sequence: TGTGCCAGCAGCCAAGAAAGGATCACTGAGCAGTTCTTC. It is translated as CASSQERITEQFF.

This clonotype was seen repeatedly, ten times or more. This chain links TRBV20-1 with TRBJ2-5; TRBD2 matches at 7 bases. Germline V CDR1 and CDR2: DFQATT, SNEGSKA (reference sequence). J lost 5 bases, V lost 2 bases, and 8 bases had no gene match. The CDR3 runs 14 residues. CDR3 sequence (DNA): TGCAGTGCTAGAAATGATGGGGGGGGTGAGACCCAGTACTTC. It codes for CSARNDGGGETQYF.

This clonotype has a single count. This CDR3 is CASSLKAGSYNEQFF. CDR3 bases: TGTGCCAGCAGCTTAAAAGCGGGTAGCTACAATGAGCAGTTCTTC. This chain uses TRBV7-3 with TRBJ2-1, with a possible D match to TRBD2 (6 bases). This CDR3 region has 15 residues. Germline CDR1 and CDR2: SGHTA and FQGTGA. With 1 base removed from V and 3 bases from J, the gap between germline ends came to 10 bases.

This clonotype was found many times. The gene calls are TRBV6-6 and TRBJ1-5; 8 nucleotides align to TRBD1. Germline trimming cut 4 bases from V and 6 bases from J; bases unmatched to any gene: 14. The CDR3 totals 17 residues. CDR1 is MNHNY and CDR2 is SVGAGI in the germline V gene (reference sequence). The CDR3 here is CASSSARTGIESQPQHF. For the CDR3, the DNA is TGTGCCAGCAGTTCCGCCCGGACAGGGATCGAAAGTCAGCCCCAGCATTTT.

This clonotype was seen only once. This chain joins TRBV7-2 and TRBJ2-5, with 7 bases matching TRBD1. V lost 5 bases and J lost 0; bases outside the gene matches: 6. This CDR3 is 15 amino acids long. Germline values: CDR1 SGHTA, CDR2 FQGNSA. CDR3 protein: CASSGTTGHQETQYF. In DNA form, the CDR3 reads TGTGCCAGCAGCGGAACGACAGGGCACCAAGAGACCCAGTACTTC.

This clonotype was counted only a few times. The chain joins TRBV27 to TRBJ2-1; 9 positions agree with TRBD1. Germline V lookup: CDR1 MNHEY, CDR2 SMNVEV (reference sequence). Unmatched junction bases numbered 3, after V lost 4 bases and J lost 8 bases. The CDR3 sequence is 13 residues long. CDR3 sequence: CASSWTGVDEQFF. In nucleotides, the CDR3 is TGTGCCAGCAGTTGGACAGGGGTGGATGAGCAGTTCTTC.

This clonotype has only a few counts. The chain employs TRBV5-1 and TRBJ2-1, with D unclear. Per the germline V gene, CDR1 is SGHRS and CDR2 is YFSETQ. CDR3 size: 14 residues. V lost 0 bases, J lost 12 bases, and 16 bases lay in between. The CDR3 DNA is TGCGCCAGCAGCTTGGTGGTAGCCCTTCAACGGCAGTTCTTC. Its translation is CASSLVVALQRQFF.

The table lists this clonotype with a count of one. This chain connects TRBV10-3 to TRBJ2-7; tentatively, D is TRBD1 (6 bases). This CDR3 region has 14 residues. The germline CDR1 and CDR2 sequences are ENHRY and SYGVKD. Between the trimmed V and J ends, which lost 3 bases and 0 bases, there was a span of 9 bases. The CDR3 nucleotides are TGTGCCATCAGTGAACAGGGAAGCTCCTACGAGCAGTACTTC. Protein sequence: CAISEQGSSYEQYF.

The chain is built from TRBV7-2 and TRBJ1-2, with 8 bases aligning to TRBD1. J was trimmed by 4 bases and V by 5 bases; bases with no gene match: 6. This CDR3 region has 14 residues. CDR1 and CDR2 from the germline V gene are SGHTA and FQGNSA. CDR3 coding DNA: TGTGCCAGCAGCCGGGACAGGATAGTCTATGGCTACACCTTC. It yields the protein CASSRDRIVYGYTF. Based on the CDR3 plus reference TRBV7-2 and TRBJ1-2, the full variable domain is GAGVSQSPSNKVTEKGKDVELRCDPISGHTALYWYRQSLGQGLEFLIYFQGNSAPDKSGLPSDRFSAERTGGSVSTLTIQRTQQEDSAVYLCASSRDRIVYGYTFGSGTRLTVV.

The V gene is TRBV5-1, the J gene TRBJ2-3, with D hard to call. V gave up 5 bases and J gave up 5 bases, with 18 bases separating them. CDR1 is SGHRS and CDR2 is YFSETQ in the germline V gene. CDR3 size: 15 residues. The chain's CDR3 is CASSAGFIVGDTQYF. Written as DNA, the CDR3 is TGCGCCAGCAGTGCAGGTTTTATCGTTGGAGATACGCAGTATTTT.

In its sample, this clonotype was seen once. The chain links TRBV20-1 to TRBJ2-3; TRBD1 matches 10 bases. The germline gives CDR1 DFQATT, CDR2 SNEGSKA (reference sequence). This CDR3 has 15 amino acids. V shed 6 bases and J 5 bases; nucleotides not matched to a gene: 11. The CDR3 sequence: CSASDEGQGRDTQYF. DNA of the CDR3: TGCAGTGCCTCCGACGAGGGACAGGGGAGAGATACGCAGTATTTT.